This TCR beta chain came from a study of T cell repertoires in ileal Crohn's disease. The overall study: Postoperative therapy was given to about half: about a dozen thiopurines, around 18 anti-TNF agents.

Germline V gene sequence: CDR1 ENHRY, CDR2 SYGVKD. This CDR3 spans 17 amino acids. The V gene end was trimmed by 5 bases and the J gene end by 3 bases; junction bases not matched to a gene: 7. Data came from immunoSEQ multiplex PCR; TCRdb stores just in-frame clones and leaves some out. The sample lists approximately 9,600 clones, over 65% occurring once. This receptor was obtained from an adult with Crohn's disease. Sequencing input: ileal tissue. The chain combines TRBV10-3 with TRBJ2-2, with TRBD2 identical over 12 bases. CDR3 DNA: TGTGCCATCAGTCCTCTAAGACTAGCGGGGGACACCGGGGAGCTGTTTTTT. Translated, it gives CAISPLRLAGDTGELFF.